The T cell receptor beta chain under discussion was sequenced for a study of technical replicates of blood from a handful of donors. Here immunoSEQ multiplex PCR was the method, and the copy in TCRdb shows in-frame clones only, minus some. The sample consists of tens of thousands of clones, 95% to 98% of them appearing once. V was trimmed by 2 bases and J by 5 bases, leaving 16 bases between them. Germline CDR1 is MNHEY and CDR2 is SVGAGI. The CDR3 covers 15 residues. This clone was picked up one time. This clonotype originated in a human donor in good health. The rearrangement uses TRBV6-5 and TRBJ2-7, with D possibly being TRBD1 (6 bases). What was sequenced was T cells isolated from PBMCs. CDR3 DNA sequence: TGTGCCAGCAGTTACAGACGACAGGTTCGGCACGAGCAGTACTTC. Its translation is CASSYRRQVRHEQYF.